This T cell receptor (beta chain) was captured by sequencing in a study of shared clonotypes between healthy human individuals. Study as a whole: Donors consisted of two women and a few men between 18 and 49.

Naive-designated CD8 cells lacked CD45RO, were positively enriched for CCR7, and omitted terminally differentiated effector memory CD45RA+ cells. The CDR3 is 12 amino acids. V was cut by 7 bases and J by 7 bases, with 14 bases left in between. Germline CDR1 and CDR2: SQVTM and ANQGSEA. Only one count was recorded for this clone. Its antigen is still unknown. Some clones are missing from TCRdb's copy, which holds only in-frame ones; the method was immunoSEQ multiplex PCR. The sample records about 2.1 million clones, about 93% being singletons. Overall study results and limits: Memory subsets generally showed smaller estimated richness than naive subsets did. Sequencing depth was predicted to influence how clonotypes are shared among donors.

The TCR comes from a man in his late teens or twenties in good health. Some clones in this sample may be carry-over from other donors' samples. The sequenced sample consisted of naive CD8+ T cells from PBMCs. The V gene is TRBV29-1, the J gene TRBJ2-1, with D perhaps TRBD2 (6 bases). Here the CDR3 reads CSASRSGNEQFF. CDR3 DNA: TGCAGCGCCTCGAGGAGCGGGAATGAGCAGTTCTTC.